These 6 T cell receptor beta chains originate from one sample sequenced in a study of cytomegalovirus exposure and HLA in healthy donors. In the PCR, 60 Vbeta and 13 Jbeta primers were used. Profiling relied on immunoSEQ multiplex PCR, and the TCRdb table lists in-frame clones only, not all of them. The sample has roughly 120,000 clones. The sample taken for sequencing was PBMCs. All receptors derive from a man aged 35-49 years in good health and CMV-seronegative.

The gene calls are TRBV28 and TRBJ1-2; 10 bases are shared with TRBD1. J lost 3 bases, V lost 5 bases, and 18 bases had no gene match. The CDR3 extends over 19 amino acids. Germline assignment: CDR1 MDHEN and CDR2 SYDVKM. Here the CDR3 DNA reads TGTGCCAGCAGTCCGAATCGCGGGACAGGGGTCTTGGTGGACTATGGCTACACCTTC. Protein: CASSPNRGTGVLVDYGYTF.

On this clone itself: Germline and junction disagree at one end, which may indicate a read error. The chain uses TRBV5-8 and TRBJ2-5; no firm D call. CDR1 and CDR2 (germline): SGHTS, YDEGEE. The CDR3 contains 14 residues. The CDR3 protein is CASSLDTAAQLPHF. DNA for the CDR3: TGTGCCAGCAGCTTGGATACCGCCGCCCAGTTACCCCACTTC.

J is TRBJ2-5 and V is TRBV9; 7 bases map to TRBD2. The germline V gene encodes CDR1 SGDLS and CDR2 YYNGEE. J was trimmed by 5 bases and V by 3 bases; bases with no gene match: 10. CDR3 length equals 15 residues. CDR3 loop: CASSGGRGREETQYF. The CDR3, as DNA: TGTGCCAGCAGCGGAGGACGCGGGAGAGAGGAGACCCAGTACTTC. The variable domain in full, completed from reference TRBV9 and TRBJ2-5, reads DSGVTQTPKHLITATGQRVTLRCSPRSGDLSVYWYQQSLDQGLQFLIQYYNGEERAKGNILERFSAQQFPDLHSELNLSSLELGDSALYFCASSGGRGREETQYFGPGTRLLVL.

The CDR3 is CASSDSGRAPDTQYF. The CDR3 DNA sequence: TGTGCCAGTAGCGATAGCGGGAGGGCCCCAGATACGCAGTATTTT. The genes are TRBV19 and TRBJ2-3, with 11 nucleotides matching TRBD2. Germline V gives CDR1 LNHDA, CDR2 SQIVND (reference sequence). This CDR3 has 15 residues. Trimming at V came to 6 bases and at J to 4 bases, leaving 6 bases not matched to a gene.

The chain links TRBV28 to TRBJ1-2; TRBD1 matches at 9 bases. J gave up 5 bases and V 6 bases, and 4 bases lay outside the gene matches. The length of the CDR3 is 13 residues. The germline CDR1 and CDR2 sequences are MDHEN and SYDVKM. CDR3 amino acids: CASRQGARYGYTF. The CDR3 nucleotides read TGTGCCAGCAGACAGGGGGCGCGGTATGGCTACACCTTC.

This sequence joins TRBV14 and TRBJ2-3; no firm D call. CDR1 and CDR2 (germline): SGHDN, FVKESK. Trimming removed 5 bases from V and 2 bases from J, with 17 bases in between. The CDR3 runs to 16 residues. The CDR3 loop reads CASSYSVNLFTDTQYF. The CDR3 DNA sequence: TGTGCCAGCAGCTATTCGGTAAACCTATTCACAGATACGCAGTATTTT.